This T cell receptor (beta chain) is drawn from a study of neurological immune-mediated disorders. Study conclusions and caveats: None of the CDR3 amino acid sequences of expanded clones recurred across subjects, suggesting private repertoires in all groups. HTLV-1-associated myelopathy displayed the greatest TCR clonal expansion, and multiple sclerosis exhibited the smallest, lower than that of healthy controls.

In germline, CDR1 is MDHEN, CDR2 SYDVKM. The CDR3 is 12 amino acids. Trimming cost V 5 bases and J 4 bases, with 6 bases left between them. The making of cDNA relied on 5'RACE with 10-nucleotide random UMIs. TCRdb recomputed calls from the 5' RACE reads with MiXCR, one row per CDR3 protein. The sample has about 30,000 distinct CDR3 sequences; 5.5% to 6% are singletons. In its sample, this clonotype was seen a few times. The target antigen is unknown. Sorted libraries drew on 1 million CD4+ or CD8+ T cells. The chain joins TRBV28 to TRBJ1-5; D gene ambiguous. The TCR was taken from a woman aged 45-59 years in good health. The sample was CD4+ T cells from blood. The CDR3, as DNA: TGTGCCAGCAGTCAGGCAAATCAGCCCCAGCATTTT. Protein product: CASSQANQPQHF. Looking up the rest from reference TRBV28 and TRBJ1-5 gives the full variable domain: DVKVTQSSRYLVKRTGEKVFLECVQDMDHENMFWYRQDPGLGLRLIYFSYDVKMKEKGDIPEGYSVSREKKERFSLILESASTNQTSMYLCASSQANQPQHFGDGTRLSIL.